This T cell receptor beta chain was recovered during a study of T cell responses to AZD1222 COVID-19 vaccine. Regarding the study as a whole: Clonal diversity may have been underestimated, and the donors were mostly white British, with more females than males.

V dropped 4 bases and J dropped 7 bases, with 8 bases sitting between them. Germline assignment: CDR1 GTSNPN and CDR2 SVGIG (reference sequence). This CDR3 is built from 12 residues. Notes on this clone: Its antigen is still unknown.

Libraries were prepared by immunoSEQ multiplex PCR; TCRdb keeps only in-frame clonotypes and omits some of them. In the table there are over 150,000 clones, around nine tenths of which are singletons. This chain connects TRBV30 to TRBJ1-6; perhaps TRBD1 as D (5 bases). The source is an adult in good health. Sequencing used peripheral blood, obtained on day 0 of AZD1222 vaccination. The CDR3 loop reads CAWTQENSPLHF. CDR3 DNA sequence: TGTGCCTGGACACAGGAAAATTCACCCCTCCACTTT.